The entry that follows covers one T cell receptor (beta chain) sequence. Its antigen remains unknown. This sample was taken from a study of shared clonotypes between healthy human individuals. Study findings and constraints: Compared with clonotypes that all four donors shared, non-shared clonotypes had lower generation probabilities.

Naive CD4+ cells were CD45RA-selected; the remaining cells were memory. Assay: immunoSEQ multiplex PCR; the TCRdb copy retains only in-frame clones and omits some. The sample shows approximately 2.5 million clones, 93% of them seen only once. The germline CDR1 and CDR2 sequences are MRHNA and SNTAGT. V gave up 6 bases and J gave up 9 bases, with 14 bases separating them. The CDR3 has 12 residues. The origin of this receptor is a man between 18 and 29 years old in good health. Some clones in this sample may be carry-over from other donors' samples. Sequences were obtained from naive CD4+ T cells from PBMCs. Subset noted: CD45RA+ positively selected. The chain couples TRBV6-4 to TRBJ1-1, with D tentatively TRBD1 (6 bases). The CDR3 spells CASSYGGRKAFF. The DNA for the CDR3 is TGTGCCAGCAGCTATGGGGGGCGGAAAGCTTTCTTT.